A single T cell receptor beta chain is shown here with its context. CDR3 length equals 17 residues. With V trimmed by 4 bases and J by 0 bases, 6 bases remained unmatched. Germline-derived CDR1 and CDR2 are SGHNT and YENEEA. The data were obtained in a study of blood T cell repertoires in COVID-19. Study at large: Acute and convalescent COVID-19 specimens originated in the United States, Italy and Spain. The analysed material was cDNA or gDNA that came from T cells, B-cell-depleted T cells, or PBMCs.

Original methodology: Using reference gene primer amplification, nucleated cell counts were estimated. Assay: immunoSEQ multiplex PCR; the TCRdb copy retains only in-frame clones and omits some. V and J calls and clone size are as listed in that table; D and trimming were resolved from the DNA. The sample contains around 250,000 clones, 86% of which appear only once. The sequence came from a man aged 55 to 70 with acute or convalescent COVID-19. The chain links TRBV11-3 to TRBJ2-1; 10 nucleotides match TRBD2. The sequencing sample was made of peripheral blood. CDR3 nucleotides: TGTGCCAGCAGCTCAATTGGACTAGCGGACTCCTACAATGAGCAGTTCTTC. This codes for CASSSIGLADSYNEQFF. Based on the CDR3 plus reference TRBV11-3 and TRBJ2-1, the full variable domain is EAGVVQSPRYKIIEKKQPVAFWCNPISGHNTLYWYLQNLGQGPELLIRYENEEAVDDSQLPKDRFSAERLKGVDSTLKIQPAELGDSAVYLCASSSIGLADSYNEQFFGPGTRLTVL.